These 20 T cell receptor beta chains originate from one sample sequenced in a study of CD8 T cells in Susac syndrome. Reverse transcription of roughly 0.5 to 1 ug RNA used random hexamers. TCRdb reanalysed the immunoSEQ multiplex PCR reads using MiXCR and keeps one entry per CDR3 protein. The sample lists 130,000 to 150,000 distinct CDR3 sequences, 94% occurring once. The material sequenced was CD4+ T cells from PBMCs. These receptors came from a human donor in good health.

The CDR3 DNA is TGTGCCACCAGTCACAGGGGCTACGAGCAGTACTTC. It yields the protein CATSHRGYEQYF. The chain is built from TRBV24-1 and TRBJ2-7; 7 nucleotides line up with TRBD1. Germline assignment: CDR1 KGHDR and CDR2 SFDVKD. The CDR3 totals 12 residues. V lost 6 bases and J lost 3; bases outside the gene matches: 1.

This chain uses TRBV19 with TRBJ2-4; 12 bases line up with TRBD1. With V trimmed by 5 bases and J by 0 bases, 2 bases remained unmatched. Germline CDR1 LNHDA, CDR2 SQIVND (reference sequence). The CDR3 spans 16 residues. The CDR3 DNA is TGTGCCAGTAGTGGGACAGGGGGCCTAGCCAAAAACATTCAGTACTTC. It encodes CASSGTGGLAKNIQYF.

Comment on this clonotype: Compared with germline, one end of the junction differs, possibly owing to a read error. The V call is TRBV20-1, the J call TRBJ2-1, with TRBD2 identical over 12 bases. CDR1 DFQATT and CDR2 SNEGSKA come from the germline V gene (reference sequence). The CDR3 length is 14 residues. The CDR3 bases are TGCAATGCAAAGACTAGCGGGGGTTACAATGATCAGTTCTTC. Translation: CNAKTSGGYNDQFF.

J is TRBJ2-3 and V is TRBV20-1; D is uncertain. This CDR3 spans 14 amino acids. Germline V lookup: CDR1 DFQATT, CDR2 SNEGSKA (reference sequence). V was trimmed by 1 base and J by 0 bases, leaving 8 bases between them. CDR3 sequence: CSARVFGSTDTQYF. CDR3 DNA sequence: TGCAGTGCTAGAGTTTTTGGGAGCACAGATACGCAGTATTTT.

The gene calls are TRBV2 and TRBJ2-2, with D possibly matching TRBD2 (6 bases). Germline V gene data show CDR1 as SNHLY and CDR2 as FYNNEI. V dropped 7 bases and J dropped 5 bases, with 17 bases sitting between them. The CDR3 runs to 15 residues. The CDR3 reads CASIIRPGRTGELFF. CDR3 in DNA: TGTGCCAGCATTATTAGGCCAGGGAGGACCGGGGAGCTGTTTTTT.

In regard to this clonotype: Mismatch with germline at one junction end may stem from a read error. V usage is TRBV7-7 and J usage is TRBJ2-1, with TRBD2 matching over 9 bases. Germline V gene data show CDR1 as SSHAT and CDR2 as FNYEAQ (reference sequence). The CDR3 length is 14 residues. The CDR3 reads CASSTNSGSNEQFF. The CDR3 coding sequence is TGTGCTAGCAGCACTAATAGCGGGAGCAATGAGCAGTTCTTC.

A single count supports this clonotype. The chain links TRBV18 to TRBJ2-1; TRBD2 is a possible D gene (7 bases). Germline V gives CDR1 KGHSH, CDR2 LQKENI. This CDR3 region has 16 residues. Trimming left V 3 bases short and J 9 bases short, with 21 bases between. CDR3 bases: TGTGCCAGCTCACCGATCCCGGCTAGCGGAGGGGGTGAGCAGTTCTTC. Its translation is CASSPIPASGGGEQFF.

The J gene is TRBJ2-1, the V gene TRBV20-1; D is uncertain. The germline CDR1 and CDR2 sequences are DFQATT and SNEGSKA (reference sequence). This CDR3 comprises 14 residues. The V gene lost 1 base and the J gene lost 2 bases, with 9 bases spanning the gap. This chain's CDR3 is CSARVVGTYNEQFF. Here the CDR3 DNA reads TGCAGTGCTAGAGTGGTAGGAACCTACAATGAGCAGTTCTTC.

The chain has TRBV12-3 or TRBV12-4 and TRBJ1-4; no clear D gene. CDR3 length equals 14 residues. Trimming stripped 0 bases from V and 8 bases from J, with 10 bases between. The CDR3: CASSLAHHGEKLFF. As DNA, the CDR3 is TGTGCCAGCAGTTTAGCGCACCATGGAGAAAAACTGTTTTTT.

V is TRBV5-1 and J is TRBJ1-5, with D perhaps TRBD1 (6 bases). This CDR3 spans 13 amino acids. CDR1 SGHRS and CDR2 YFSETQ come from the germline V gene. V lost 3 bases to trimming and J lost 7 bases, with 11 bases between them. CDR3 coding DNA: TGCGCCAGCAGCTCACAGGGTGGCCAGCCCCAGCATTTT. Residues: CASSSQGGQPQHF.

The rearrangement joins TRBV12-3 or TRBV12-4 to TRBJ1-5, with 9 nucleotides matching TRBD1. V dropped 2 bases and J dropped 7; count of bases not matched to a gene: 6. The CDR3 is 15 amino acids. CDR3 nucleotide sequence: TGTGCCAGCAGTTTACGGACAGGGGTTGGACAGCCCCAGCATTTT. Translation: CASSLRTGVGQPQHF.

The chain employs TRBV2 and TRBJ2-5; 7 bases are a match to TRBD2. The germline V gene encodes CDR1 SNHLY and CDR2 FYNNEI. The length of the CDR3 is 15 residues. V lost 4 bases and J lost 2; bases outside the gene matches: 7. The CDR3 DNA reads TGTGCCAGCAGTGTAAGCGGGACGGAACAAGAGACCCAGTACTTC. This encodes CASSVSGTEQETQYF.

The chain joins TRBV4-2 to TRBJ1-5; D perhaps matches TRBD1 (6 bases). Germline V lookup: CDR1 LGHNA, CDR2 YNFKEQ. The V gene lost 2 bases and the J gene lost 7 bases, with 15 bases spanning the gap. The CDR3 consists of 15 residues. The CDR3 DNA is TGTGCCAGCAGCCAATCCTCAGGGGAGAAGCAGCCCCAGCATTTT. Translating gives CASSQSSGEKQPQHF.

The chain recombines TRBV10-3 with TRBJ2-1; weak D call: TRBD1 (8 bases). This CDR3 comprises 15 residues. Germline-derived CDR1 and CDR2 are ENHRY and SYGVKD. V was clipped by 5 bases and J by 3 bases, with 14 bases between them. The CDR3: CAISKDREGYNEQFF. CDR3 DNA sequence: TGTGCCATCAGTAAGGACAGGGAGGGCTACAATGAGCAGTTCTTC.

In this sample, this clonotype turned up once. The V gene is TRBV5-1, the J gene TRBJ2-3; D might be TRBD2 (5 bases). The germline gives CDR1 SGHRS, CDR2 YFSETQ. This CDR3 comprises 15 residues. V gave up 0 bases and J gave up 5 bases, with 13 bases separating them. CDR3 sequence reads: CASSLAGEWIDTQYF. CDR3 sequence (DNA): TGCGCCAGCAGCTTGGCCGGGGAGTGGATAGATACGCAGTATTTT.

V and J are TRBV18 and TRBJ2-2, with a weak D call TRBD2 (6 bases). The CDR3 sequence is 15 residues long. V lost 7 bases and J 0 bases, leaving 12 bases between the germline ends. CDR1 is KGHSH, CDR2 LQKENI, per germline. Written as DNA, the CDR3 is TGTGCCAGCTTACCTACTAGCTCGAACACCGGGGAGCTGTTTTTT. Its protein product is CASLPTSSNTGELFF.

The chain joins TRBV5-1 to TRBJ1-2; D call uncertain. V was cut by 0 bases and J by 6 bases, with 12 bases left in between. The CDR3 loop spans 14 amino acids. The germline gives CDR1 SGHRS, CDR2 YFSETQ. The CDR3 loop reads CASSLDSGSHGYTF. DNA for the CDR3: TGCGCCAGCAGCTTGGACAGCGGAAGCCATGGCTACACCTTC.

This chain connects TRBV15 to TRBJ1-2; D call uncertain. V lost 0 bases, J lost 3 bases, and 8 bases lay in between. The CDR3 is 14 residues long. In germline, CDR1 is LNHNV, CDR2 YYDKDF (reference sequence). CDR3 coding DNA: TGTGCCACCAGCAGAGACGTGGGCCACTATGGCTACACCTTC. Translated, it gives CATSRDVGHYGYTF. Full variable domain (outside the CDR3, taken from reference TRBV15 and TRBJ1-2): DAMVIQNPRYQVTQFGKPVTLSCSQTLNHNVMYWYQQKSSQAPKLLFHYYDKDFNNEADTPDNFQSRRPNTSFCFLDIRSPGLGDTAMYLCATSRDVGHYGYTFGSGTRLTVV.

The rearrangement links TRBV4-2 to TRBJ2-7, with 12 bases fitting TRBD1. Germline CDR1 and CDR2: LGHNA and YNFKEQ. The CDR3 spans 16 residues. Unmatched junction bases numbered 6, after V lost 0 bases and J lost 6 bases. CDR3 loop: CASSQDPGTGGSEQYF. DNA of the CDR3: TGTGCCAGCAGCCAAGACCCCGGGACAGGGGGCTCCGAGCAGTACTTC.

The chain carries TRBV2 and TRBJ2-5; the match to TRBD2 covers 7 bases. Germline CDR1 SNHLY, CDR2 FYNNEI. This CDR3 comprises 11 residues. The trim removed 8 bases at V and 3 bases at J, leaving 0 bases unmatched. CDR3 coding DNA: TGTGCCAGCGCGGGAGAAGAGACCCAGTACTTC. Amino acid sequence: CASAGEETQYF.